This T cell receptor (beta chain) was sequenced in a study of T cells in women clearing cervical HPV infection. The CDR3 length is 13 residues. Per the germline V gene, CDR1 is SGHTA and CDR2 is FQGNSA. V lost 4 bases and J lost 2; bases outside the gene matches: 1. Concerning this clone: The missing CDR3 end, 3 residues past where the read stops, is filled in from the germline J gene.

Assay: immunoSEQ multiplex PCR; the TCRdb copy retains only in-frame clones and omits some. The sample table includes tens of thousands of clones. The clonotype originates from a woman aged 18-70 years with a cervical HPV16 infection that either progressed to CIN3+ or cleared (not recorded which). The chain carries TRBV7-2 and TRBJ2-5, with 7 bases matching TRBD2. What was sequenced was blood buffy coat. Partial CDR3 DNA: TGTGCCAGCAGCTGGACTAGGCAAGAGACC. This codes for CASSWTRQET. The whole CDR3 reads CASSWTRQETQYF.